This record concerns one T cell receptor beta chain sequence. What antigen it recognizes has not been identified. Base qualities are not at hand, and no much larger clone is one base apart. This sample is drawn from a study of blood T cell repertoires in COVID-19 (dated by TCRdb to the early 2020s). About the full investigation: Collaborator samples came from the United States, Italy and Spain and covered acute and convalescent phases of COVID-19. The prospective study material was composed of cDNA or gDNA derived from T cells, B-cell-depleted T cells, or PBMCs. Deeply sampled blood TCRbeta repertoires from subjects exposed to, actively infected with, or recovered from COVID-19 were included in the dataset. The repertoires were released in a freely available public database intended as a resource for research on the immune response to SARS-CoV-2. Samples were obtained from the ongoing ImmuneRACE study (first 160 participants) and from about 1,300 subjects provided by 6 global collaborators. The sample metadata nearly always contained a de-identified subject ID, COVID-19 status, age in years and sex. HLA class I and class II types, where available, came from metadata supplied by the sample provider rather than from assay-based typing. Overall study outcomes, separate from this receptor: The amount of clinical and demographic metadata varied by source and participant and was provided uncurated.

Deletion took 3 bases off V and 5 bases off J, with a span of 16 bases between the germline ends. From a lookup of the germline V gene, CDR1 and CDR2 are MDHEN and SYDVKM. The CDR3 numbers 15 residues from cysteine through phenylalanine. The only DNA kept is the CDR3, 45 bases in frame from the first base. Each collaborating institution followed its own protocols to collect whole blood in K2EDTA tubes. For TCRbeta analysis, collaborators shipped samples in one of three forms: frozen whole blood, isolated PBMCs, or DNA extracted from either of those sample types. TCRbeta CDR3 regions were amplified from genomic DNA using the immunoSEQ Assay, a bias-controlled multiplex PCR. As for the original processing: The number of nucleated cells in each sample was estimated by amplification of reference gene primers within the assay. To quantify the absolute abundance of each unique TCRbeta CDR3 rearrangement, sequence reads were collapsed and filtered. Productive Simpson clonality was computed per sample as the square root of Simpson's diversity index over productive rearrangements. Here the immuneACCESS table is served through TCRdb, limited to in-frame sequences with V and J called. Missing clones are a known gap in these copies; in checked studies unresolved V genes cover under half, and the rest lacks a known reason. D and trimming come from the DNA, and the V and J calls and clone size come from that table. This sample holds more than 250,000 clones; more than 85% were observed only once. The top ten clones comprise 3.6% of the sample.

The clonotype was recovered from a man in his late teens or twenties with active or convalescent COVID-19. The chain was built from TRBV28 and TRBJ1-1, with TRBD1 tentatively as D gene (5 bases match). The material sequenced was peripheral blood. The DNA reads as follows: TGTGCCAGCAGTTTGGACATCCGGCTTCGGACTGAAGCTTTCTTT. Its amino acids are CASSLDIRLRTEAFF.